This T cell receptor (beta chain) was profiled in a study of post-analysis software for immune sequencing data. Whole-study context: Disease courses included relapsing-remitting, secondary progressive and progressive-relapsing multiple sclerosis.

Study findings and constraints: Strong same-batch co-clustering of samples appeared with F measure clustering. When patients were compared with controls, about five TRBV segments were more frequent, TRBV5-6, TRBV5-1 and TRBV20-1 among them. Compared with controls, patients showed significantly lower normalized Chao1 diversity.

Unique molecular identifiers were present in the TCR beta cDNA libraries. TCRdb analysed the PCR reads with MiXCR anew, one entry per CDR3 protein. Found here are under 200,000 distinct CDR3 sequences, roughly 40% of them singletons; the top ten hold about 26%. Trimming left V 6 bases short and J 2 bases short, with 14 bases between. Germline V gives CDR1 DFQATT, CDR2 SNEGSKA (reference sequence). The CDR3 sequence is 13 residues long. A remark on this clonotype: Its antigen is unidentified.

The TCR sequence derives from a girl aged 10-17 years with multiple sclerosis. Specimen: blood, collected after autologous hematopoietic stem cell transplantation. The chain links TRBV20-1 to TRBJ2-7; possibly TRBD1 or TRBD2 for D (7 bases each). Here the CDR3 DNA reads TGCAGTGCGTGGGGGAGGGGGCCCTACGAGCAGTACTTC. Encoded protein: CSAWGRGPYEQYF.